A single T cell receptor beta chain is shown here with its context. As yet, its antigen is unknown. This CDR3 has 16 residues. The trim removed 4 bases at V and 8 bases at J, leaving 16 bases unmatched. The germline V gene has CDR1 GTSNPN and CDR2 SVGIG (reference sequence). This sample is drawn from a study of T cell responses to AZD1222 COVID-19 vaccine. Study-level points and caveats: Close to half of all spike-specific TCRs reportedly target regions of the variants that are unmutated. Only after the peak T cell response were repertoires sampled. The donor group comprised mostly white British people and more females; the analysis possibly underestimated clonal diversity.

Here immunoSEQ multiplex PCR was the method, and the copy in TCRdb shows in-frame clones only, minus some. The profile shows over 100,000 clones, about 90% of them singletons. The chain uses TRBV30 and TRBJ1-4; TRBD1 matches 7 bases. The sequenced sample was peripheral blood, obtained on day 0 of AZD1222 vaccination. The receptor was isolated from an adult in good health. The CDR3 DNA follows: TGTGCCTGGACCGACCCCACCGACAGGGTAGGCGAAAAACTGTTTTTT. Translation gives CAWTDPTDRVGEKLFF.